This TCR beta chain appears in the sequencing data of a study of blood T cell repertoires in COVID-19. CDR3 length: 15 amino acids. CDR1 and CDR2 (germline): LNHDA, SQIVND (reference sequence). With 5 bases clipped from V and 5 bases from J, the junction kept 8 bases outside the gene matches. Clones were sequenced by immunoSEQ multiplex PCR, and TCRdb holds only the in-frame ones, with some missing. The sample holds 90,000 to 150,000 clones; over 60% are singletons and the top ten take about 4%. This TCR derives from an elderly woman with acute or convalescent COVID-19. Sequencing was done on a sample of peripheral blood. The V and J genes are TRBV19 and TRBJ1-4; TRBD1 agrees at 7 bases. CDR3 nucleotide sequence: TGTGCCAGTAGTTGGGGGGTAGGGGGCAATGAAAAACTGTTTTTT. It encodes CASSWGVGGNEKLFF.